These T cell receptor beta chains were read from a single sample in a study of shared clonotypes between healthy human individuals. Measured with immunoSEQ multiplex PCR; TCRdb has only the in-frame clones, and not every one. The sample lists about 2 million clones; approximately 95% were seen once. Sequencing input: naive CD8+ T cells sorted from blood. Receptor source: a man younger than 35 in good health. Both conserved end residues are part of each CDR3. The D gene is left open where the match is weak. Some rows mark clone size as missing; the rest say once, few, many or name a class of expanded clone.

V	size	D	J	CDR3	DNA
TRBV5-6	-	-	TRBJ2-7	CASSGTPAYEQYF	TGTGCCAGCAGCGGGACTCCGGCCTACGAGCAGTACTTC
TRBV28	-	-	TRBJ1-2	CASSYQGTRDGYTF	TGTGCCAGCAGCTATCAGGGGACGCGGGATGGCTACACCTTC
TRBV11-2	-	-	TRBJ2-5	CASSLDAGGGETQYF	TGTGCCAGCAGCTTAGACGCAGGGGGAGGAGAGACCCAGTACTTC
TRBV1	-	-	TRBJ1-1	CTSSLLRANTEAFF	TGCACCAGCAGCTTACTCCGGGCGAACACTGAAGCTTTCTTT
TRBV27	-	-	TRBJ1-5	CASSPRTDQPQHF	TGTGCCAGCAGTCCTAGGACGGATCAGCCCCAGCATTTT
TRBV5-1	-	-	TRBJ2-3	CASSPRGTTDTQYF	TGCGCCAGCAGCCCAAGGGGGACCACAGATACGCAGTATTTT
TRBV6-4	-	TRBD1	TRBJ1-1	CANMTGHSTEAFF	TGTGCCAACATGACAGGGCATTCCACTGAAGCTTTCTTT
TRBV14	-	-	TRBJ1-1	CASSQDQRSYVNTEAFF	TGTGCCAGCAGCCAAGATCAGCGAAGCTACGTGAACACTGAAGCTTTCTTT
TRBV5-4	-	TRBD2	TRBJ2-7	CASSDGLAGAYEQYF	TGTGCCAGCAGCGATGGACTAGCGGGAGCCTACGAGCAGTACTTC
TRBV7-9	-	TRBD2	TRBJ2-3	CASSLSAGGADTQYF	TGTGCCAGCAGCTTGTCAGCGGGGGGGGCAGATACGCAGTATTTT
TRBV4-1	-	TRBD1	TRBJ1-1	CASSRPDRVNAEAFF	TGCGCCAGCAGCCGACCGGACAGGGTGAACGCTGAAGCTTTCTTT
TRBV18	-	TRBD2	TRBJ2-1	CASSPLRTSAYNEQFF	TGTGCCAGCTCACCACTTCGTACTAGCGCTTACAATGAGCAGTTCTTC
TRBV4-3	-	TRBD1	TRBJ2-7	CASSQGTGYEQYF	TGCGCCAGCAGCCAGGGGACAGGCTACGAGCAGTACTTC
TRBV11-2	-	-	TRBJ2-1	CASSLGRNEQFF	TGTGCCAGCAGCTTGGGCAGAAATGAGCAGTTCTTC
TRBV4-1	-	-	TRBJ1-5	CASKAGQGGIQPQHF	TGCGCCAGCAAGGCGGGGCAGGGAGGGATTCAGCCCCAGCATTTT
TRBV7-9	-	-	TRBJ1-2	CASSSPNDPFGYTF	TGTGCCAGCAGCTCCCCCAATGACCCCTTTGGCTACACCTTC
TRBV9	-	-	TRBJ2-7	CASSVGGRSYEQYF	TGTGCCAGCAGCGTAGGGGGACGCTCCTACGAGCAGTACTTC
TRBV7-3	-	-	TRBJ1-1	CASSIGPPENTEAFF	TGTGCCAGCAGCATAGGGCCACCTGAGAACACTGAAGCTTTCTTT
TRBV9	-	-	TRBJ2-2	CASSVGQFANTGELFF	TGTGCCAGCAGCGTCGGACAGTTCGCGAACACCGGGGAGCTGTTTTTT
TRBV29-1	-	-	TRBJ1-1	CSVDQGTEAFF	TGCAGCGTGGACCAGGGGACAGAAGCTTTCTTT
TRBV11-2	-	-	TRBJ1-1	CASSLVPRNTEAFF	TGTGCCAGCAGCTTAGTTCCCCGGAACACTGAAGCTTTCTTT
TRBV9	-	-	TRBJ2-3	CASSSPKMGQARGTQYF	TGTGCCAGCAGCTCCCCTAAGATGGGGCAGGCTAGGGGTACGCAGTATTTT
TRBV15	-	TRBD1	TRBJ2-7	CATSRDRQGSYEQYF	TGTGCCACCAGCAGGGATCGACAGGGAAGTTACGAGCAGTACTTC
TRBV5-8	-	TRBD1	TRBJ1-1	CASSLEGTGMNTEAFF	TGTGCCAGCAGCTTGGAGGGGACAGGGATGAACACTGAAGCTTTCTTT
TRBV25-1	-	TRBD2	TRBJ2-3	CASSLAGGSTDTQYF	TGTGCCAGCAGCCTAGCGGGGGGGAGCACAGATACGCAGTATTTT
TRBV7-6	-	-	TRBJ2-2	CASSLGDINTGELFF	TGTGCCAGCAGCTTAGGGGACATAAACACCGGGGAGCTGTTTTTT
TRBV6-1	-	-	TRBJ1-4	CASSDVKGYDEKLFF	TGTGCCAGCAGTGACGTTAAGGGGTACGACGAAAAACTGTTTTTT
TRBV9	once	-	TRBJ2-7	CASSATGFDEQYF	TGTGCCAGCAGCGCAACAGGGTTTGACGAGCAGTACTTC
TRBV16	-	-	TRBJ2-7	CASSGKEDEQYF	TGTGCCAGCAGCGGGAAAGAAGACGAGCAGTACTTC
TRBV13	-	-	TRBJ2-1	CASLSATTFGEQFF	TGTGCCAGTTTATCCGCCACAACCTTTGGTGAGCAGTTCTTC
TRBV27	-	TRBD1	TRBJ2-7	CASSSLTGGDHYEQYF	TGTGCCAGCAGTTCCTTGACAGGGGGAGATCACTACGAGCAGTACTTC
TRBV4-1	-	-	TRBJ2-2	CASSQDGGAAGELFF	TGCGCCAGCAGCCAAGATGGGGGGGCGGCCGGGGAGCTGTTTTTT
TRBV4-1	once	-	TRBJ1-2	CASSQDQDASYGYTF	TGCGCCAGCAGCCAAGATCAAGACGCCAGCTATGGCTACACCTTC